The entry below gives a single TCR beta chain sequence along with its context. The sample comes from a study of blood T cell repertoires in COVID-19. At the level of the study: From the United States, Italy and Spain came samples of acute and convalescent COVID-19. Sample material is recorded as cDNA or gDNA derived from T cells, B-cell-depleted T cells, or PBMCs.

In the authors' workflow: Amplification from reference gene primers served as the basis for estimated nucleated cell counts. Libraries were prepared by immunoSEQ multiplex PCR; TCRdb keeps only in-frame clonotypes and omits some of them. From that table come the V and J calls and clone size; the DNA was used to work out D and trimming. The sample has 90,000 to 110,000 clones; approximately 76% are singletons. This CDR3 comprises 14 residues. V lost 1 base, J lost 0 bases, and 4 bases lay in between. Per germline, CDR1 LGHDT and CDR2 YNNKEL (reference sequence). The specimen was peripheral blood. This receptor was obtained from a woman aged 65 to 85 with acute or convalescent COVID-19. This chain links TRBV3-1 (or the pseudogene TRBV3-2) with TRBJ1-3, with D hard to call. This CDR3 is CASSQGASGNTIYF. In nucleotides, the CDR3 is TGTGCCAGCAGCCAAGGGGCCTCTGGAAACACCATATATTTT.